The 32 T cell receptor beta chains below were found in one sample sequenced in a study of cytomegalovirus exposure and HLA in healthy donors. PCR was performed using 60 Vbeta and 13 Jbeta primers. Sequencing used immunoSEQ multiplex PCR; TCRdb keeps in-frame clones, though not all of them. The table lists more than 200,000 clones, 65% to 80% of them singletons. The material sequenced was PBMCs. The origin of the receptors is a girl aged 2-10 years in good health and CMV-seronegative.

Here the CDR3 reads CASSKGARVGYTF. The CDR3, as DNA: TGCGCCAGCAGTAAGGGGGCCAGGGTTGGCTACACCTTC. This chain links TRBV5-1 with TRBJ1-2; TRBD1 matches 7 bases. Per the germline V gene, CDR1 is SGHRS and CDR2 is YFSETQ. The CDR3 contains 13 residues. V trimming: 5 bases; J trimming: 7 bases; junction bases outside the gene matches: 8.

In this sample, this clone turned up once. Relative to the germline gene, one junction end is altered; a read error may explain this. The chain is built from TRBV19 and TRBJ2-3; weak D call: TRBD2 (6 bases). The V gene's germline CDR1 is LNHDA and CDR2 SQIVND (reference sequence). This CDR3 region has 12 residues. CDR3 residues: CASSSAGSPQYF. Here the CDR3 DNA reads TGTGCCAGCAGTAGTGCGGGGTCTCCGCAGTATTTT.

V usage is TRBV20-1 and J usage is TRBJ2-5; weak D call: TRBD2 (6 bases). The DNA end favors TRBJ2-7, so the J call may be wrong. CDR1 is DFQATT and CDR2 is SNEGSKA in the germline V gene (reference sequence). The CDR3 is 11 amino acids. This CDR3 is CSARDSGEQYF. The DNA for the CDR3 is TGCAGTGCTAGAGATAGCGGCGAGCAGTACTTC.

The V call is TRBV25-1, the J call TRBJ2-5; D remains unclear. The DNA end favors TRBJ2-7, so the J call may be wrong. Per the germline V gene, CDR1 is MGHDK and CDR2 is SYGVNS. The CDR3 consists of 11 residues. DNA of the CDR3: TGTGCCAGCAGTGCCAACTACGAGCAGTACTTC. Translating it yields CASSANYEQYF.

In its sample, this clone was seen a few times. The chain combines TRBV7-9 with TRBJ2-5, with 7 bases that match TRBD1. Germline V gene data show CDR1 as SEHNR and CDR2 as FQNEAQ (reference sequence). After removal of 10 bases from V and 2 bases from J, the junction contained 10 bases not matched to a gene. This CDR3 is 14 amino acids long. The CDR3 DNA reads TGTGCCACTCAAAATCGGGACAGTCAAGAGACCCAGTACTTC. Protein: CATQNRDSQETQYF.

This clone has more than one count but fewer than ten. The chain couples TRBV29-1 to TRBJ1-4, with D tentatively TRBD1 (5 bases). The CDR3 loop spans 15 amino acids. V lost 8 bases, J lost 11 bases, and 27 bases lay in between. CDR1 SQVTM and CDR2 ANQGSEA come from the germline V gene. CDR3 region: CSIGRVGQGRVKLFF. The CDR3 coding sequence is TGCAGCATTGGACGTGTGGGCCAGGGTAGAGTCAAACTGTTTTTT.

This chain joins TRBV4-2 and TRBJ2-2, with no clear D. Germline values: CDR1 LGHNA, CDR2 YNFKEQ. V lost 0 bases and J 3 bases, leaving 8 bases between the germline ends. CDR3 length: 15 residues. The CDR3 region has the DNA TGTGCCAGCAGCCAAGAAGCCACTCACACCGGGGAGCTGTTTTTT. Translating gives CASSQEATHTGELFF.

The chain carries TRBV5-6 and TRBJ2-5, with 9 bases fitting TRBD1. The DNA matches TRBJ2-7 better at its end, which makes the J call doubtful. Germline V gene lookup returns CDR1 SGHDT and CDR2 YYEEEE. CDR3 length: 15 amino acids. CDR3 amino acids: CASSASGTGRHEQYF. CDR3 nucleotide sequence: TGTGCCAGCAGCGCCTCCGGGACAGGGAGGCACGAGCAGTACTTC.

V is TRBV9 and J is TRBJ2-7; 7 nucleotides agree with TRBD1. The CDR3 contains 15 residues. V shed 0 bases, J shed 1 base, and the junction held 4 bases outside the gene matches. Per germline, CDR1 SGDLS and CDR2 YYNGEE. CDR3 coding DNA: TGTGCCAGCAGCGTAGAGGGGACAGCGTCCTACGAGCAGTACTTC. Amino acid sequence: CASSVEGTASYEQYF.

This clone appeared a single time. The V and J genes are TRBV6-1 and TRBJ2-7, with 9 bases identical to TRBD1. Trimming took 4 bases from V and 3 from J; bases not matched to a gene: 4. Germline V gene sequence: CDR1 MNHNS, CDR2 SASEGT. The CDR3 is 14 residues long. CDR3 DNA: TGTGCCAGCAGTGCTGGGACAGGGAACTACGAGCAGTACTTC. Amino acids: CASSAGTGNYEQYF.

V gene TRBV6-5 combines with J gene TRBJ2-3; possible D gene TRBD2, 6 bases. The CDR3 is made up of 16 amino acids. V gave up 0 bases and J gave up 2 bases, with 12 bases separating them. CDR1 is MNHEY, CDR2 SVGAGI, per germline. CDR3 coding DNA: TGTGCCAGCAGTTACTCGATGGGACTTTTCACAGATACGCAGTATTTT. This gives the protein CASSYSMGLFTDTQYF.

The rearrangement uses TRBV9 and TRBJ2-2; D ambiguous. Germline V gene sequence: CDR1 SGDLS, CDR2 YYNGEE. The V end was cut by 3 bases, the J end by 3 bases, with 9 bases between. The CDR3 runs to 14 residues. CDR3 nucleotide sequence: TGTGCCAGCAGCGGCCCTATCGACACCGGGGAGCTGTTTTTT. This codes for CASSGPIDTGELFF.

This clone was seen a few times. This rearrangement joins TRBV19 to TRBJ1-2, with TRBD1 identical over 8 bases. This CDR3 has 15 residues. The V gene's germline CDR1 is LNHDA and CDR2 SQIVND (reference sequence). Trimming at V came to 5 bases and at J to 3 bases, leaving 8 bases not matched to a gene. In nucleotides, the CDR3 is TGTGCCAGTAGTGCTCGGACAGGGCTGGACTATGGCTACACCTTC. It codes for CASSARTGLDYGYTF.

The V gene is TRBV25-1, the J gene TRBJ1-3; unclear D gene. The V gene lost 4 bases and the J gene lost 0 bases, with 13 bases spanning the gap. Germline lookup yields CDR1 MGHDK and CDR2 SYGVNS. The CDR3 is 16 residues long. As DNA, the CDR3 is TGTGCCAGCAGTGCCCTAAAGCCAGGCTCTGGAAACACCATATATTTT. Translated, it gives CASSALKPGSGNTIYF.

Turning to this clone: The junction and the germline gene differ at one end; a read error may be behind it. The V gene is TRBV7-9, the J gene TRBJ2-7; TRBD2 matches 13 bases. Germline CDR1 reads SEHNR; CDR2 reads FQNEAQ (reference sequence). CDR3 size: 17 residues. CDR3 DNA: TGTTCCAGCAGCTTAGGACTAGCGGGAGAGGGGCCTTACGAGCAGTACTTC. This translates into CSSSLGLAGEGPYEQYF.

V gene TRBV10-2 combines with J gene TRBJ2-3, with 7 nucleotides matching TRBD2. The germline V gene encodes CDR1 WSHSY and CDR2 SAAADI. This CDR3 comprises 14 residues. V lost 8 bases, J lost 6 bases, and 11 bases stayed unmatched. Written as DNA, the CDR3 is TGCGCCAGCGGGGGGGGACCCCCGAGGGATACGCAGTATTTT. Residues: CASGGGPPRDTQYF.

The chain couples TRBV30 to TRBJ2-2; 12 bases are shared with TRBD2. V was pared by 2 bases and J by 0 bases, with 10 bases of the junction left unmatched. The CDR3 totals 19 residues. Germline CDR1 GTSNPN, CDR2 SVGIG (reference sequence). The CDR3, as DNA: TGTGCCTGGAGTAAGACACTGGGACTAGCGGGTTCGAACACCGGGGAGCTGTTTTTT. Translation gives CAWSKTLGLAGSNTGELFF.

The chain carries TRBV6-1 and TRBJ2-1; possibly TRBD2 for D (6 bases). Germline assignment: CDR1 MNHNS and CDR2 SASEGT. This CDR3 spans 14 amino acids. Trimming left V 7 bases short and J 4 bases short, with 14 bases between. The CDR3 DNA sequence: TGTGCCAGCATGAATAGCGGACCGTACAATGAGCAGTTCTTC. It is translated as CASMNSGPYNEQFF.

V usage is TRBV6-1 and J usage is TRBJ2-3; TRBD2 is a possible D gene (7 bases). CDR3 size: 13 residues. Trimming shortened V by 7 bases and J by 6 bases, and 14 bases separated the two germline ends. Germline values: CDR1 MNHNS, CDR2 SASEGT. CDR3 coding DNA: TGTGCCAGCATGCGGGAGAGGGGGGATACGCAGTATTTT. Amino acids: CASMRERGDTQYF.

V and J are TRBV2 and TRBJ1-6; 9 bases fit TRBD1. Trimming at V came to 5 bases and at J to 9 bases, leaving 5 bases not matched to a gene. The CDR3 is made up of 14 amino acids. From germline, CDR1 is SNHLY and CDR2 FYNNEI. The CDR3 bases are TGTGCCAGCAGTCTAAGGACAGGGGTTTCACCCCTCCACTTT. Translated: CASSLRTGVSPLHF.

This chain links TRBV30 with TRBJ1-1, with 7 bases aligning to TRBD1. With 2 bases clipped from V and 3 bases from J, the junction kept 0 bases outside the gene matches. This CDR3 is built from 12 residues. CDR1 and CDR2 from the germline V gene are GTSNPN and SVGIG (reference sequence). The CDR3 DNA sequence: TGTGCCTGGAGTACAGGGGACACTGAAGCTTTCTTT. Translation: CAWSTGDTEAFF.

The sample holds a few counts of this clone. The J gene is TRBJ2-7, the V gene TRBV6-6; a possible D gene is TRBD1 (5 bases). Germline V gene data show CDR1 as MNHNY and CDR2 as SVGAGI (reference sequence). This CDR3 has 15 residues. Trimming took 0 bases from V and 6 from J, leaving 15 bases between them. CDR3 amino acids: CASSYSAGSNGEQYF. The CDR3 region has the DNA TGTGCCAGCAGTTACTCGGCAGGGTCGAATGGCGAGCAGTACTTC.

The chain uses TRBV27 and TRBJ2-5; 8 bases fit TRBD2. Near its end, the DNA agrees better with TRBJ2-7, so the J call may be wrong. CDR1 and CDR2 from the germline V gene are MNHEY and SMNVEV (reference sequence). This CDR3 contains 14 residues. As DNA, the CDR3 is TGTGCCAGCAGTTCGCTAGCGGGTGCTTACGAGCAGTACTTC. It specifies CASSSLAGAYEQYF.

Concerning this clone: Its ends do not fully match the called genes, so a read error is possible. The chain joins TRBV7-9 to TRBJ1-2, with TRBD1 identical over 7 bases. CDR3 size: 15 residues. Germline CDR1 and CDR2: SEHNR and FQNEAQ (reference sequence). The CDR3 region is CASRLEGARVYGYTF. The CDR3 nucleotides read TGTGCCAGCAGATTAGAGGGGGCGCGGGTCTATGGCTACACCTTC.

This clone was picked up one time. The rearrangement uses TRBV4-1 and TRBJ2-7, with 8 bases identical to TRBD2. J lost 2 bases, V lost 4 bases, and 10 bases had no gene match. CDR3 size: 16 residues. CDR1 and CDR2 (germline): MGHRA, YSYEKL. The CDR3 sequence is CASSLEWQRGTYEQYF. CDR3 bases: TGCGCCAGCAGCCTCGAGTGGCAGCGGGGGACCTACGAGCAGTACTTC.

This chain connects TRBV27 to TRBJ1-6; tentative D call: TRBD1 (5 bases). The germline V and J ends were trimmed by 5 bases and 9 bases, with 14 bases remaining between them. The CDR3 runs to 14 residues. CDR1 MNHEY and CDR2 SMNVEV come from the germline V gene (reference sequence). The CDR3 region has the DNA TGTGCCAGCAGTCCGACAGTTAGGATTTCACCCCTCCACTTT. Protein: CASSPTVRISPLHF.

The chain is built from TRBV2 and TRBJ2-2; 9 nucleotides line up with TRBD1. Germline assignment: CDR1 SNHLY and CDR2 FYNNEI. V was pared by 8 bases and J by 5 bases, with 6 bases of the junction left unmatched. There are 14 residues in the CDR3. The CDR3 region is CASEQGAQTGELFF. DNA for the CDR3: TGTGCCAGCGAACAGGGGGCACAGACCGGGGAGCTGTTTTTT.

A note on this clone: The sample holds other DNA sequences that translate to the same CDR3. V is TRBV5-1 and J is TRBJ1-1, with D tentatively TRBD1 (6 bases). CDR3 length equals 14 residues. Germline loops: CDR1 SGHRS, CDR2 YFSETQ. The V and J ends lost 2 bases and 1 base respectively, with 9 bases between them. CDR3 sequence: CASSLQGRNTEAFF. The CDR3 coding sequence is TGCGCCAGCAGCTTACAGGGTAGGAACACTGAAGCTTTCTTT.

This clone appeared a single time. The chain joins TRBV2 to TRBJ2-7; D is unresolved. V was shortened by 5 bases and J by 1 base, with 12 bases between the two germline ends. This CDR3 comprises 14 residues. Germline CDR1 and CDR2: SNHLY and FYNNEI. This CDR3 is CASSHPTDSYEQYF. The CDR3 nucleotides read TGTGCCAGCAGTCATCCGACTGATTCCTACGAGCAGTACTTC. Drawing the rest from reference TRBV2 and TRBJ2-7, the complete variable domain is EPEVTQTPSHQVTQMGQEVILRCVPISNHLYFYWYRQILGQKVEFLVSFYNNEISEKSEIFDDQFSVERPDGSNFTLKIRSTKLEDSAMYFCASSHPTDSYEQYFGPGTRLTVT.

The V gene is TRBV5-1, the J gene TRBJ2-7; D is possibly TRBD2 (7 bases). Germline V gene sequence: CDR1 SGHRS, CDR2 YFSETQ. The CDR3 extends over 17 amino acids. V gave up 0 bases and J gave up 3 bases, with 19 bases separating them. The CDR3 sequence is CASSLDGGTTIIYEQYF. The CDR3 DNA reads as TGCGCCAGCAGCTTGGACGGGGGGACAACGATAATCTACGAGCAGTACTTC.

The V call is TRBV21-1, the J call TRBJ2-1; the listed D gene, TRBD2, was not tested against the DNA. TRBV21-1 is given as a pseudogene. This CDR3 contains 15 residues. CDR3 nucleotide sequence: TGTGCCTCCGAAACTCGACTAGCGGGACCCCCGGAGCAGTTCTTC. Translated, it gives CASETRLAGPPEQFF.

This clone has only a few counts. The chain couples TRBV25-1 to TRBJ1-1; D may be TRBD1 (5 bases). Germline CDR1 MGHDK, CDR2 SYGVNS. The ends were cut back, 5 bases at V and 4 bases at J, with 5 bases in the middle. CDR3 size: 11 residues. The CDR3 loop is CASSQGTEAFF. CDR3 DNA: TGTGCCAGCAGTCAGGGCACTGAAGCTTTCTTT. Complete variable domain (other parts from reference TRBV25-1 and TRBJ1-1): EADIYQTPRYLVIGTGKKITLECSQTMGHDKMYWYQQDPGMELHLIHYSYGVNSTEKGDLSSESTVSRIRTEHFPLTLESARPSHTSQYLCASSQGTEAFFGQGTRLTVV.